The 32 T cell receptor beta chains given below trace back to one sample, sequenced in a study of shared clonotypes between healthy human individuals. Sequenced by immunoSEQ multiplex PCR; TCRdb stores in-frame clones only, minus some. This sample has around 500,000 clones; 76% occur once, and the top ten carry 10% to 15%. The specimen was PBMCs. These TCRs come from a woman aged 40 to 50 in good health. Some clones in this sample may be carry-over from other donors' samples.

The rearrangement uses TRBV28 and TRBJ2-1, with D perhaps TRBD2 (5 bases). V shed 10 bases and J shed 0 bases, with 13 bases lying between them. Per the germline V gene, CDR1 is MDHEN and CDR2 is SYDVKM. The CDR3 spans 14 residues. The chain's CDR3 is CATEGGNSYNEQFF. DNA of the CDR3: TGTGCCACCGAGGGTGGAAACTCCTACAATGAGCAGTTCTTC.

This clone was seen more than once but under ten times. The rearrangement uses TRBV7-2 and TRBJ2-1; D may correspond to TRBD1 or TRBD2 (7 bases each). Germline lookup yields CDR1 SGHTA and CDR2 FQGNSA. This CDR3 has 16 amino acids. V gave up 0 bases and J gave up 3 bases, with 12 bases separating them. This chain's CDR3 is CASSLAQGGVYNEQFF. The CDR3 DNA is TGTGCCAGCAGCTTAGCGCAGGGGGGGGTCTACAATGAGCAGTTCTTC.

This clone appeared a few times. CDR3 DNA sequence: TGTGCCTGGAGTGCAGATAGCAATCAGCCCCAGCATTTT. This sequence encodes CAWSADSNQPQHF. The chain joins TRBV30 to TRBJ1-5; D unresolved. Germline V gene lookup returns CDR1 GTSNPN and CDR2 SVGIG (reference sequence). The CDR3 is made up of 13 amino acids. Trimming took off 1 base at V and 0 bases at J, with 4 bases between the two ends. The full variable domain, its missing parts supplied by reference TRBV30 and TRBJ1-5, is SQTIHQWPATLVQPVGSPLSLECTVEGTSNPNLYWYRQAAGRGLQLLFYSVGIGQISSEVPQNLSASRPQDRQFILSSKKLLLSDSGFYLCAWSADSNQPQHFGDGTRLSIL.

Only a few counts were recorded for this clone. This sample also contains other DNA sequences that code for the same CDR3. CDR3 residues: CASSTGQPDTEAFF. The CDR3 DNA is TGCGCCAGCAGCACGGGACAGCCAGACACTGAAGCTTTCTTT. The J gene is TRBJ1-1, the V gene TRBV5-1; 7 nucleotides agree with TRBD1. The CDR3 has 14 residues. Germline V gives CDR1 SGHRS, CDR2 YFSETQ. Unmatched junction bases numbered 6, after V lost 4 bases and J lost 3 bases.

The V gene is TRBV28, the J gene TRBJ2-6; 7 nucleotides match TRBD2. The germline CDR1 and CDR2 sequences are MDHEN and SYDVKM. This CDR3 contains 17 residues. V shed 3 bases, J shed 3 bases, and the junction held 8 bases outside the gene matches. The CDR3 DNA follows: TGTGCCAGCAGTTTCCAAGCCCGGGGGGTTGGGGCCAACGTCCTGACTTTC. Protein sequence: CASSFQARGVGANVLTF.

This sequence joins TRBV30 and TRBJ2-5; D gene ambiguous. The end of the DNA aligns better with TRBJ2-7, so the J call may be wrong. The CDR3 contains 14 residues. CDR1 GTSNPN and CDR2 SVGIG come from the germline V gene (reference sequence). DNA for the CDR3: TGTGCCTGGAGTGTAGCCCGAATCTCCTACGAGCAGTACTTC. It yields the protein CAWSVARISYEQYF.

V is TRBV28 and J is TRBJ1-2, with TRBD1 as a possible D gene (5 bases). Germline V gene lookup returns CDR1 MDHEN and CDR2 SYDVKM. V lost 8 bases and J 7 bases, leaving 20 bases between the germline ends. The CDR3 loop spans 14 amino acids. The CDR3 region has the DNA TGTGCCAGCGATGGTGGGACGGAGCTTCGTGGCTACACCTTC. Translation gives CASDGGTELRGYTF.

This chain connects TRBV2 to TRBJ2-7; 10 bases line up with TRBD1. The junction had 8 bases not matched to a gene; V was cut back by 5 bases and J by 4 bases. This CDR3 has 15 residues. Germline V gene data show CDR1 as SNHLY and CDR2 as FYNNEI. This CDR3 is CASSPTGGVFYEQYF. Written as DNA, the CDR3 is TGTGCCAGCAGTCCGACAGGGGGCGTATTTTACGAGCAGTACTTC.

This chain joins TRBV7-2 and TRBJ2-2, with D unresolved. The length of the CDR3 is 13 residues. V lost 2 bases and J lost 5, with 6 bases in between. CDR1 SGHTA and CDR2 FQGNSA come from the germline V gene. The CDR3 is CASSLPQTGELFF. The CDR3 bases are TGTGCCAGCAGCTTACCCCAGACCGGGGAGCTGTTTTTT.

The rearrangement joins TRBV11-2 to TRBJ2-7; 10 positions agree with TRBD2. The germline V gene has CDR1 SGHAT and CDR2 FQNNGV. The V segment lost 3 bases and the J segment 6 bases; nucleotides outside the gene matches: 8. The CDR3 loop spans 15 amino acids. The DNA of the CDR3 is TGTGCCAGCAGCTTGCGGACTAGCGGTACCTCCGAGCAGTACTTC. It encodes CASSLRTSGTSEQYF.

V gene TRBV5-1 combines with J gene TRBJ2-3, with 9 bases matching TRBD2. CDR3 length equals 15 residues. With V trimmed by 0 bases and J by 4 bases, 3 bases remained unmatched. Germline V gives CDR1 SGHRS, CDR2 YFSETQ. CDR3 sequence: CASSLGLAASDTQYF. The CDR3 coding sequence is TGCGCCAGCAGCTTGGGACTAGCGGCATCAGATACGCAGTATTTT.

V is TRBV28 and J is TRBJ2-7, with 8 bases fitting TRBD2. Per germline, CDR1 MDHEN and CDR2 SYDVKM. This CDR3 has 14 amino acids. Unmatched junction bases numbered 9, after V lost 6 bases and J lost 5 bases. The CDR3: CASRPAGVQDEQYF. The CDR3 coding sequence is TGTGCCAGCAGACCAGCGGGAGTGCAGGACGAGCAGTACTTC.

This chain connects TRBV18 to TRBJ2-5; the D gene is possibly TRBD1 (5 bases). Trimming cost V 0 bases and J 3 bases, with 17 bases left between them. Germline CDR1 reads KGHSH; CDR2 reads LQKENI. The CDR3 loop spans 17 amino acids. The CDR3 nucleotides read TGTGCCAGCTCACCACCTAATTCCCAGGGCCTAGAAGAGACCCAGTACTTC. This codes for CASSPPNSQGLEETQYF.

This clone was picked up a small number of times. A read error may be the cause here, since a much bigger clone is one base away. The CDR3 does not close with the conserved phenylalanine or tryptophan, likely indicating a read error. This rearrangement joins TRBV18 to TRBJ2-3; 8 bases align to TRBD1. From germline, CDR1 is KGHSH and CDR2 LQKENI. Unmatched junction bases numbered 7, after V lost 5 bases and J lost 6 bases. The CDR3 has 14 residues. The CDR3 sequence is CASSSLTGEDTQYL. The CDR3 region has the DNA TGTGCCAGCTCATCTCTGACAGGGGAGGATACGCAGTATCTT.

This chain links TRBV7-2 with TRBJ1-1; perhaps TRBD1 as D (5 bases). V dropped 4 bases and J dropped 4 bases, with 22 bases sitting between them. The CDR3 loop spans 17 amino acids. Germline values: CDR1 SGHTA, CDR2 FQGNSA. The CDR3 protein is CASSSELRGGLITEAFF. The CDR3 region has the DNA TGTGCCAGCAGCTCCGAGTTGAGGGGAGGTTTGATCACTGAAGCTTTCTTT.

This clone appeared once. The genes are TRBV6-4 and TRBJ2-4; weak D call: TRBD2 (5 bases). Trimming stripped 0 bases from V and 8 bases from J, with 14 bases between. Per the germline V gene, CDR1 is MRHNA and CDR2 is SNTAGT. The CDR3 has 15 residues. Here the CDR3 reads CASSDSADPRDIQYF. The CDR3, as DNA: TGTGCCAGCAGTGACTCGGCGGACCCGAGGGACATTCAGTACTTC.

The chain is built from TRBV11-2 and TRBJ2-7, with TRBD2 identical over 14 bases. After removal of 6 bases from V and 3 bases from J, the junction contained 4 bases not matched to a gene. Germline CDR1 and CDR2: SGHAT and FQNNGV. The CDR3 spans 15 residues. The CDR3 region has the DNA TGTGCCAGCAGTTTGGGACTAGCGGGAGTCTACGAGCAGTACTTC. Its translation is CASSLGLAGVYEQYF.

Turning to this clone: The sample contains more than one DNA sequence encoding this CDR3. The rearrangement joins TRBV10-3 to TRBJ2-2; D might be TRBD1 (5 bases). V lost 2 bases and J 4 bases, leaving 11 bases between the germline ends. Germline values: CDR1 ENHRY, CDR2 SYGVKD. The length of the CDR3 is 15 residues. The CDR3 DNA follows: TGTGCCATCAGTGAGGCAGGGCAAGGCACCGGGGAGCTGTTTTTT. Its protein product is CAISEAGQGTGELFF.

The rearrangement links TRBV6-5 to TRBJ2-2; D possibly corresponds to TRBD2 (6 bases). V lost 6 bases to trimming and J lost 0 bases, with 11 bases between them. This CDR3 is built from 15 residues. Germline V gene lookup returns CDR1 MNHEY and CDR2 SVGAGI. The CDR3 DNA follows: TGTGCCAGCAGGATCGGGAGACCGAACACCGGGGAGCTGTTTTTT. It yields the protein CASRIGRPNTGELFF.

CDR3 DNA sequence: TGCGCCAGCAGCTTGGAAGTGGCGGGAGGACGTAATGAGCAGTTCTTC. This gives the protein CASSLEVAGGRNEQFF. This rearrangement joins TRBV5-1 to TRBJ2-1; 8 nucleotides match TRBD2. The J segment lost 7 bases and the V segment lost 0 bases, leaving 9 bases of the junction unmatched. The CDR3 consists of 16 residues. CDR1 SGHRS and CDR2 YFSETQ come from the germline V gene. The whole variable domain, remainder taken from reference TRBV5-1 and TRBJ2-1, is KAGVTQTPRYLIKTRGQQVTLSCSPISGHRSVSWYQQTPGQGLQFLFEYFSETQRNKGNFPGRFSGRQFSNSRSEMNVSTLELGDSALYLCASSLEVAGGRNEQFFGPGTRLTVL.

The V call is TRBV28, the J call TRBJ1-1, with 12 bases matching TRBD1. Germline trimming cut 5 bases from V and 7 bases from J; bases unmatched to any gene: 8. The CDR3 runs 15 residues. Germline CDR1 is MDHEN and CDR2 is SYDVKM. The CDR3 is CASSIPGQGANEAFF. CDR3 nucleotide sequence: TGTGCCAGCAGTATTCCGGGACAGGGGGCAAATGAAGCTTTCTTT. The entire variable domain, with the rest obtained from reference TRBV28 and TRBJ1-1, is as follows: DVKVTQSSRYLVKRTGEKVFLECVQDMDHENMFWYRQDPGLGLRLIYFSYDVKMKEKGDIPEGYSVSREKKERFSLILESASTNQTSMYLCASSIPGQGANEAFFGQGTRLTVV.

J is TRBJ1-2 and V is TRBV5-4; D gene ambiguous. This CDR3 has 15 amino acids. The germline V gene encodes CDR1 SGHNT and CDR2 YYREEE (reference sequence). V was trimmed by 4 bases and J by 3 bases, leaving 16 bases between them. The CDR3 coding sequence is TGTGCCAGCAGCAGGGCTCGGGCAGCTTACTATGGCTACACCTTC. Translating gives CASSRARAAYYGYTF. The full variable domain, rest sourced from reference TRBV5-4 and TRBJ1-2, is ETGVTQSPTHLIKTRGQQVTLRCSSQSGHNTVSWYQQALGQGPQFIFQYYREEENGRGNFPPRFSGLQFPNYSSELNVNALELDDSALYLCASSRARAAYYGYTFGSGTRLTVV.

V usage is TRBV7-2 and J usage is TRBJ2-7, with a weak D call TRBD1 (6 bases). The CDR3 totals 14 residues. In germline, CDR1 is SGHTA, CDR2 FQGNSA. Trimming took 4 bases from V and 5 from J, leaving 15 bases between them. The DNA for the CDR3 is TGTGCCAGCAGCTGGACAGCGCAAGGGGACGAGCAGTACTTC. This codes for CASSWTAQGDEQYF. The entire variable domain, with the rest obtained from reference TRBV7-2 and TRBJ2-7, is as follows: GAGVSQSPSNKVTEKGKDVELRCDPISGHTALYWYRQSLGQGLEFLIYFQGNSAPDKSGLPSDRFSAERTGGSVSTLTIQRTQQEDSAVYLCASSWTAQGDEQYFGPGTRLTVT.

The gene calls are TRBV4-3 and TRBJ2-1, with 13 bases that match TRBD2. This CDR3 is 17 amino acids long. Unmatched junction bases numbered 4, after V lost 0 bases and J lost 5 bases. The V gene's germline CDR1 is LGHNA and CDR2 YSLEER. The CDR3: CASSQEGLAGTDNEQFF. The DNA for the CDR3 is TGCGCCAGCAGCCAAGAGGGACTAGCGGGAACCGACAATGAGCAGTTCTTC.

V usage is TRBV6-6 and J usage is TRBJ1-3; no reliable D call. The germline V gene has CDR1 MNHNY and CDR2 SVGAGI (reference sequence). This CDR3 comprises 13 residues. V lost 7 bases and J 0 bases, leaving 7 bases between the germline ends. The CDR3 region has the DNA TGTGCCAGCAAGGATGGCTCTGGAAACACCATATATTTT. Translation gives CASKDGSGNTIYF.

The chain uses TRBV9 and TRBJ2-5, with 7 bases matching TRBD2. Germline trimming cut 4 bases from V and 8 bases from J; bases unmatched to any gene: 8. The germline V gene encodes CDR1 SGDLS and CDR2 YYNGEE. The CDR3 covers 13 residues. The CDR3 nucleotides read TGTGCCAGCAGCCTAGATGCGGGGGATACCCAGTACTTC. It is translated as CASSLDAGDTQYF. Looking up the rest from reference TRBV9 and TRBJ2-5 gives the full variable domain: DSGVTQTPKHLITATGQRVTLRCSPRSGDLSVYWYQQSLDQGLQFLIQYYNGEERAKGNILERFSAQQFPDLHSELNLSSLELGDSALYFCASSLDAGDTQYFGPGTRLLVL.

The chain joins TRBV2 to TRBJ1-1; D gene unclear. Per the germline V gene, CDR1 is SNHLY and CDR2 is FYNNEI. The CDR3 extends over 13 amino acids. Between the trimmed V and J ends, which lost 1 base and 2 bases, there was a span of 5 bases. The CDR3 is CASSEEINTEAFF. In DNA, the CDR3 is TGTGCCAGCAGTGAAGAGATTAACACTGAAGCTTTCTTT.

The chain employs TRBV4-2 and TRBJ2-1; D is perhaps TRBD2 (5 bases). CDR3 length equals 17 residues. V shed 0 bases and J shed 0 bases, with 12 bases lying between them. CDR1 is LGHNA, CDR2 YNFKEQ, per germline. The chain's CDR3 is CASSQDPSPSSYNEQFF. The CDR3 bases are TGTGCCAGCAGCCAAGACCCTAGCCCGAGCTCCTACAATGAGCAGTTCTTC.

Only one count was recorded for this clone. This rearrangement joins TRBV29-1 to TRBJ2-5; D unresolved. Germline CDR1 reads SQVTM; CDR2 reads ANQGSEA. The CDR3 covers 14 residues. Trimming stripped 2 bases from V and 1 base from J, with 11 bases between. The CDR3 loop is CSVELGDGQETQYF. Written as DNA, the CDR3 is TGCAGCGTTGAACTTGGGGATGGCCAAGAGACCCAGTACTTC.

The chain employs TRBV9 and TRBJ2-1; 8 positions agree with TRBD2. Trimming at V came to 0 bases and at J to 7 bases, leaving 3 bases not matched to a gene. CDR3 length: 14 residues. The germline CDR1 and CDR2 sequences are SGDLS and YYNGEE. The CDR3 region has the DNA TGTGCCAGCAGCGTAGCGGGAGGGGGGAATGAGCAGTTCTTC. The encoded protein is CASSVAGGGNEQFF.

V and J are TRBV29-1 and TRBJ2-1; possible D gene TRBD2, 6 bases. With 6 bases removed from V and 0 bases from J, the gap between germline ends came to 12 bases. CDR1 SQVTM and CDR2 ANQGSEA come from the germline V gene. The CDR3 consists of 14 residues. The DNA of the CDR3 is TGCAGCGTAGTAGCGGCTAGCTCCTACAATGAGCAGTTCTTC. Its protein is CSVVAASSYNEQFF.

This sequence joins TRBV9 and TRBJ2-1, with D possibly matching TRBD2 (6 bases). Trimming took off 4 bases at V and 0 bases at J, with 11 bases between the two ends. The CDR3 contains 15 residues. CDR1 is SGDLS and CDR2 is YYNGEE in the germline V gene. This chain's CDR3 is CASSPEAGSYNEQFF. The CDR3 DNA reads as TGTGCCAGCAGCCCGGAAGCGGGCTCCTACAATGAGCAGTTCTTC.